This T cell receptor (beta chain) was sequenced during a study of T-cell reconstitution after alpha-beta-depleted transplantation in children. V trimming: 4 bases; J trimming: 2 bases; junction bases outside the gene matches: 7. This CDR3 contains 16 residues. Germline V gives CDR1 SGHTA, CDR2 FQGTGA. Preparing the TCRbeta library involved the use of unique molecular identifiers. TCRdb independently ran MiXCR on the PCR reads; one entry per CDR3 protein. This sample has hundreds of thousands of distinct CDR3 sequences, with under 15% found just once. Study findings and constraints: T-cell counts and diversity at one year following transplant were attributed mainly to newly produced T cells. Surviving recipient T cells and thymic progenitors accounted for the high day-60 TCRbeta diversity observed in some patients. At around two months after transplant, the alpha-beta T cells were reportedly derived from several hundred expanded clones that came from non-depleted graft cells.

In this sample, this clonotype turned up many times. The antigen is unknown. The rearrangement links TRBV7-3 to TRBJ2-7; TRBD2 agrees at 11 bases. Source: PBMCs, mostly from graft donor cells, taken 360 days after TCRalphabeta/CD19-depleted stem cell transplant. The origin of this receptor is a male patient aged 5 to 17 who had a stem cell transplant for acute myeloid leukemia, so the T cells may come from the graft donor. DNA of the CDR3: TGTGCCAGCAGCTACTCTAGCGGGAGGTCTCCCTACGAGCAGTACTTC. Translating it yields CASSYSSGRSPYEQYF.